The 4 T cell receptor beta chains presented below share a single source sample, sequenced in a study of CD8+ T cells in alopecia areata. Extracted from the samples, RNA was reverse transcribed into cDNA to serve as the sequencing template. Some clones are missing from TCRdb's copy, which holds only in-frame ones; the method was immunoSEQ multiplex PCR. The repertoire holds about 150,000 clones, with around 50% as singletons. Here the sequenced sample was CD8+ T cells sorted from blood, taken at week 0. Receptor source: a human donor with alopecia areata.

This chain connects TRBV2 to TRBJ2-7, with TRBD2 as a possible D gene (6 bases). The CDR3 is 14 residues long. Trimming left V 2 bases short and J 6 bases short, with 14 bases between. Germline V gene lookup returns CDR1 SNHLY and CDR2 FYNNEI. CDR3 DNA: TGTGCCAGCAGTGAAAGGGCGGGGCCTCCCGAGCAGTACTTC. Protein: CASSERAGPPEQYF.

This rearrangement joins TRBV7-7 to TRBJ2-1; 7 nucleotides match TRBD2. Unmatched junction bases numbered 4, after V lost 1 base and J lost 4 bases. Germline loops: CDR1 SSHAT, CDR2 FNYEAQ (reference sequence). The CDR3 extends over 15 amino acids. CDR3 amino acids: CASSLGLADYNEQFF. CDR3 coding DNA: TGTGCCAGCAGCTTAGGGCTAGCGGATTACAATGAGCAGTTCTTC.

In its sample, this clone was seen a few times. V usage is TRBV29-1 and J usage is TRBJ2-7; a possible D gene is TRBD2 (5 bases). This CDR3 is built from 12 residues. Trimming shortened V by 5 bases and J by 4 bases, and 12 bases separated the two germline ends. CDR1 is SQVTM and CDR2 is ANQGSEA in the germline V gene. The CDR3 loop reads CSVYEGEYEQYF. CDR3 nucleotide sequence: TGCAGCGTTTATGAGGGAGAGTACGAGCAGTACTTC.

This clone occurred a few times. This chain connects TRBV29-1 to TRBJ2-7; weak D call: TRBD1 (6 bases). CDR1 is SQVTM and CDR2 is ANQGSEA in the germline V gene. Deletions cut 7 bases from V and 3 bases from J, with 13 bases between. The CDR3 has 12 amino acids. CDR3 bases: TGCAGCGCCTTAGGGGGATACTACGAGCAGTACTTC. Encoded protein: CSALGGYYEQYF.